The 25 T cell receptor beta chains below come from one sample, sequenced in a study of CD8 T cells in ankylosing spondylitis (dated by TCRdb to 2016 to 2017). Overall study outcomes, separate from this receptor: Blood from ankylosing spondylitis patients appeared to be characterized by a TCR beta motif made up of seven or eight highly homologous amino acid variants.

Antigens for these TCRs are unknown. Libraries were built with 5' RACE. Data came from an Illumina HiSeq 2500. TCRdb ran its own pipeline on the public reads, namely fastp trimming at Q25 and MiXCR clone calling, and kept in-frame beta chains. When rows share a CDR3 protein, they turn into one entry using the most common DNA and genes. Recorded for this sample are 350,000 to 450,000 distinct CDR3 sequences; roughly 26% of them occurred a single time. About 0.89% of the sample comes from the top ten. Sample: blood, either unsorted or a sorted T cell fraction (not recorded which). The source is a male donor with ankylosing spondylitis.

V gene TRBV19 combines with J gene TRBJ1-2; D is perhaps TRBD1 (5 bases). Germline lookup yields CDR1 LNHDA and CDR2 SQIVND (reference sequence). Between the trimmed V and J ends, which lost 3 bases and 2 bases, there was a span of 7 bases. This CDR3 spans 13 amino acids. The CDR3, as DNA: TGTGCCAGTAGTATGGGGCAGAACTATGGCTACACCTTC. Its protein is CASSMGQNYGYTF. The whole variable domain, filled in from reference TRBV19 and TRBJ1-2, reads DGGITQSPKYLFRKEGQNVTLSCEQNLNHDAMYWYRQDPGQGLRLIYYSQIVNDFQKGDIAEGYSVSREKKESFPLTVTSAQKNPTAFYLCASSMGQNYGYTFGSGTRLTVV.

This clonotype was counted a few times. The chain uses TRBV5-6 and TRBJ1-6; D gene ambiguous. CDR1 and CDR2 (germline): SGHDT, YYEEEE. Trimming removed 3 bases from V and 5 bases from J, with 9 bases in between. The CDR3 contains 14 residues. As DNA, the CDR3 is TGTGCCAGCAGCTCTACTCGGGATAATTCACCCCTCCACTTT. Translating gives CASSSTRDNSPLHF.

This chain uses TRBV20-1 with TRBJ1-1; D gene uncertain. The CDR3 has 12 residues. V was shortened by 6 bases and J by 7 bases, with 15 bases between the two germline ends. From germline, CDR1 is DFQATT and CDR2 SNEGSKA (reference sequence). CDR3 bases: TGCAGTGCGAGGTACATCGGTGGTGAAGCTTTCTTT. As protein: CSARYIGGEAFF.

The chain combines TRBV11-2 with TRBJ1-2; D gene ambiguous. CDR3 size: 16 residues. V lost 5 bases to trimming and J lost 0 bases, with 16 bases between them. Germline values: CDR1 SGHAT, CDR2 FQNNGV. The CDR3 loop reads CASSTLRRQTNYGYTF. The DNA of the CDR3 is TGTGCCAGCAGCACATTAAGGCGGCAGACTAACTATGGCTACACCTTC.

This clonotype was found a few times. J is TRBJ1-5 and V is TRBV7-8; D call uncertain. Trimming stripped 1 base from V and 4 bases from J, with 11 bases between. The CDR3 length is 15 residues. The germline CDR1 and CDR2 sequences are SGHVS and FQNEAQ. The CDR3 region is CASSLGRWPNQPQHF. Here the CDR3 DNA reads TGTGCCAGCAGCTTAGGGCGGTGGCCAAATCAGCCCCAGCATTTT.

This clonotype was seen a handful of times. The rearrangement uses TRBV12-3 or TRBV12-4 and TRBJ1-5, with 11 bases identical to TRBD1. V shed 5 bases, J shed 2 bases, and the junction held 8 bases outside the gene matches. The CDR3 is made up of 17 amino acids. CDR3 bases: TGTGCCAGCAGTCTCCGCCGGGACAGGGGGGGCAATCAGCCCCAGCATTTT. Its translation is CASSLRRDRGGNQPQHF.

Only a few counts were recorded for this clonotype. The chain links TRBV12-3 or TRBV12-4 to TRBJ2-1; D remains ambiguous. Deletions cut 5 bases from V and 10 bases from J, with 12 bases between. The CDR3 runs to 12 residues. CDR3: CASSHTAGEQFF. The CDR3, as DNA: TGTGCCAGCAGTCATACCGCTGGGGAGCAGTTCTTC.

V usage is TRBV27 and J usage is TRBJ2-2; D not resolved. This CDR3 has 15 amino acids. V was cut by 0 bases and J by 4 bases, with 9 bases left in between. The germline CDR1 and CDR2 sequences are MNHEY and SMNVEV (reference sequence). The CDR3 coding sequence is TGTGCCAGCAGTTTATCTAATAGGCGCACCGGGGAGCTGTTTTTT. It encodes CASSLSNRRTGELFF.

The chain combines TRBV19 with TRBJ2-7; D possibly corresponds to TRBD2 (6 bases). Trimming removed 6 bases from V and 2 bases from J, with 14 bases in between. The CDR3 has 14 residues. Looked up from germline, CDR1 is LNHDA and CDR2 is SQIVND (reference sequence). The CDR3 region has the DNA TGTGCCAGTAGCCTCCGGGAGACCACCTACGAGCAGTACTTC. Its translation: CASSLRETTYEQYF. Based on the CDR3 plus reference TRBV19 and TRBJ2-7, the full variable domain is DGGITQSPKYLFRKEGQNVTLSCEQNLNHDAMYWYRQDPGQGLRLIYYSQIVNDFQKGDIAEGYSVSREKKESFPLTVTSAQKNPTAFYLCASSLRETTYEQYFGPGTRLTVT.

In this sample, this clonotype turned up a few times. The chain employs TRBV20-1 and TRBJ1-2, with 7 bases identical to TRBD1. Per germline, CDR1 DFQATT and CDR2 SNEGSKA (reference sequence). CDR3 size: 13 residues. V shed 3 bases, J shed 3 bases, and the junction held 4 bases outside the gene matches. The CDR3 spells CSARTGYDYGYTF. The CDR3 nucleotides read TGCAGTGCTAGGACAGGGTACGACTATGGCTACACCTTC.

This clonotype appeared many times. V usage is TRBV20-1 and J usage is TRBJ2-5; 10 nucleotides line up with TRBD2. Germline CDR1 reads DFQATT; CDR2 reads SNEGSKA (reference sequence). J gave up 5 bases and V 6 bases, and 15 bases lay outside the gene matches. The CDR3 is 16 residues long. The CDR3 here is CSATELASGSRETQYF. In DNA form, the CDR3 reads TGCAGTGCCACAGAGTTGGCTAGCGGGAGCCGGGAGACCCAGTACTTC.

This clonotype was seen more than once but under ten times. The chain links TRBV12-3 or TRBV12-4 to TRBJ1-4; TRBD1 agrees at 7 bases. This CDR3 spans 16 amino acids. V lost 3 bases to trimming and J lost 7 bases; unmatched junction nucleotides: 11. The CDR3, as DNA: TGTGCCAGCAGTTTGGGTCCCGACAGGGAGGGTGAAAAACTGTTTTTT. Residues: CASSLGPDREGEKLFF.

This clonotype was seen more than once but under ten times. The chain links TRBV6-1 to TRBJ2-4; D is undetermined. Germline CDR1 is MNHNS and CDR2 is SASEGT. The CDR3 runs to 14 residues. V was pared by 7 bases and J by 1 base, with 11 bases between. The CDR3 loop reads CASTNTGAKNIQYF. In DNA form, the CDR3 reads TGTGCCAGCACCAACACGGGCGCCAAAAACATTCAGTACTTC.

The V call is TRBV5-1, the J call TRBJ1-5, with 10 positions matching TRBD1. Germline-derived CDR1 and CDR2 are SGHRS and YFSETQ. V was pared by 4 bases and J by 5 bases, with 3 bases of the junction left unmatched. This CDR3 is 14 amino acids long. The CDR3 bases are TGCGCCAGCAGCCCGGGGACAGGGGATCAGCCCCAGCATTTT. Translation: CASSPGTGDQPQHF.

The chain is built from TRBV15 and TRBJ2-5; D is undetermined. Between the trimmed V and J ends, which lost 3 bases and 3 bases, there was a span of 8 bases. The CDR3 has 13 residues. Per germline, CDR1 LNHNV and CDR2 YYDKDF (reference sequence). The CDR3 nucleotides are TGTGCCACCAGCAGTGACATCGAAGAGACCCAGTACTTC. This sequence encodes CATSSDIEETQYF. Together with reference TRBV15 and TRBJ2-5, the CDR3 gives the full variable domain: DAMVIQNPRYQVTQFGKPVTLSCSQTLNHNVMYWYQQKSSQAPKLLFHYYDKDFNNEADTPDNFQSRRPNTSFCFLDIRSPGLGDTAMYLCATSSDIEETQYFGPGTRLLVL.

The CDR3 DNA sequence: TGTGCCAGCAGCTTCGAAACCGGGACTAGCGGCAATGAGCAGTTCTTC. It translates to CASSFETGTSGNEQFF. The V and J genes are TRBV12-3 or TRBV12-4 and TRBJ2-1; 11 positions agree with TRBD2. CDR3 length equals 16 residues. Trimming cost V 6 bases and J 6 bases; bases outside gene matches: 10.

The chain is built from TRBV12-3 or TRBV12-4 and TRBJ2-5; D call uncertain. Trimming removed 3 bases from V and 8 bases from J, with 7 bases in between. This CDR3 has 11 residues. The CDR3 spells CASSLLSTQYF. The CDR3 nucleotides read TGTGCCAGCAGTTTGCTCAGCACCCAGTACTTC.

The chain combines TRBV29-1 with TRBJ1-3; 10 nucleotides line up with TRBD1. V was pared by 4 bases and J by 4 bases, with 7 bases of the junction left unmatched. The germline V gene has CDR1 SQVTM and CDR2 ANQGSEA. This CDR3 has 15 amino acids. For the CDR3, the DNA is TGCAGCGTTGTGGGTGACAGGGGGCTCGGAAACACCATATATTTT. Translated, it gives CSVVGDRGLGNTIYF.

For this clonotype: A clone one base away is much larger, so this may be a read error. CDR3 amino acids: CASSLLETDTRYF. The DNA for the CDR3 is TGTGCCAGCAGTCTTCTAGAAACAGATACGCGGTATTTT. V is TRBV12-3 or TRBV12-4 and J is TRBJ2-3, with D unclear. This CDR3 region has 13 residues.

This clonotype has only a few counts. The V call is TRBV6-5, the J call TRBJ2-6; perhaps TRBD1 as D (6 bases). The CDR3 has 17 amino acids. Trimming removed 0 bases at V and 2 bases at J, with 11 bases between. Germline CDR1 MNHEY, CDR2 SVGAGI. CDR3 DNA sequence: TGTGCCAGCAGTTACTCGCAGGGGTTGGCTGGGGCCAACGTCCTGACTTTC. This sequence encodes CASSYSQGLAGANVLTF.

The CDR3 DNA is TGTGCCAGCAGCCAAGCCTTGGACAGGGACTATAATTCACCCCTCCACTTT. Translation gives CASSQALDRDYNSPLHF. The rearrangement links TRBV14 to TRBJ1-6; 8 bases map to TRBD1. Germline V gene sequence: CDR1 SGHDN, CDR2 FVKESK. The CDR3 is made up of 17 amino acids. V shed 1 base, J shed 3 bases, and the junction held 5 bases outside the gene matches.

The rearrangement links TRBV20-1 to TRBJ1-1; tentative D call: TRBD1 (5 bases). Germline CDR1 is DFQATT and CDR2 is SNEGSKA (reference sequence). CDR3 size: 15 residues. V lost 0 bases to trimming and J lost 3 bases, with 14 bases between them. The CDR3, as DNA: TGCAGTGCTAGAGACCGAGGGGAGAAGCACACTGAAGCTTTCTTT. This encodes CSARDRGEKHTEAFF.

V is TRBV20-1 and J is TRBJ2-3, with D perhaps being TRBD1 or TRBD2 (5 bases each). Germline V lookup: CDR1 DFQATT, CDR2 SNEGSKA (reference sequence). The CDR3 sequence is 15 residues long. Between the trimmed V and J ends, which lost 2 bases and 1 base, there was a span of 13 bases. The CDR3 reads CSARTRDLGTDTQYF. In DNA form, the CDR3 reads TGCAGTGCTAGAACCAGGGACCTCGGCACAGATACGCAGTATTTT.

The genes are TRBV24-1 and TRBJ2-6, with 8 positions matching TRBD1. Germline lookup yields CDR1 KGHDR and CDR2 SFDVKD. V dropped 5 bases and J dropped 2; count of bases not matched to a gene: 4. The length of the CDR3 is 16 residues. CDR3 nucleotide sequence: TGTGCCACCAGTGCGACAGGGGACCCTGGGGCCAACGTCCTGACTTTC. Amino acids: CATSATGDPGANVLTF.

The V call is TRBV3-1, the J call TRBJ2-7; the D is unclear. CDR3 length: 14 amino acids. The germline V gene has CDR1 LGHDT and CDR2 YNNKEL (reference sequence). V was trimmed by 2 bases and J by 7 bases, leaving 15 bases between them. CDR3 sequence: CASSQLGRENEQYF. The CDR3 nucleotides are TGTGCCAGCAGCCAATTGGGAAGGGAAAATGAGCAGTACTTC.